Detailed here is one T cell receptor beta chain. The antigen this receptor binds is unknown. Per-nucleotide qualities are absent, and no much larger clonotype sits a single base away. This sample was taken from a study of prognosis after radiotherapy for stage I lung cancer (TCRdb year 2021). Background on the whole study: Roughly 20 stage I NSCLC patients were enrolled in Nanjing, China, between 2018 and January 2019. The cohort included approximately 13 men and five to seven women, with a median age of approximately 76 years and a range of roughly 50 to 85 years. Fourteen cases involved newly diagnosed primary stage I lung tumors, and 4 to 6 involved oligometastatic NSCLC subsequent to surgical resection of the primary tumor. Peripheral blood TCR beta repertoires were profiled in stage I NSCLC patients before and after stereotactic body radiotherapy, and the repertoires were related to distant failure. Distant metastases were developed by four of the 19 patients after SBRT, at a median of roughly 7 months, whereas no significant progression was observed in the other 15 patients. All patients were regarded as medically inoperable, because of comorbidities in about eleven patients and refusal of surgery in roughly 7 patients. In every patient, SBRT was given without any concurrent therapy. For each of the approximately 19 patients, one blood sample was taken before SBRT and one after, so the study sequenced around 40 samples in total. Tumor histology was squamous cell carcinoma in several patients and adenocarcinoma in some 12. Image-guided IMRT or VMAT was used to deliver SBRT in 3 to 5 fractions at a biologically effective dose of at least 100 Gy. The research as a whole found: Differences in TRBV and TRBJ usage frequencies by metastasis status were reportedly observed in two V genes at baseline and in ten or so V and two J genes after SBRT. Tumor specificity of expanded TCR clones was not determined. None of the reported P values were adjusted for multiple comparisons. Post-SBRT Shannon entropy and its change from baseline were lower in patients who developed distant metastases; baseline Shannon entropy was not associated with metastases. The study was limited by its small cohort and short follow-up, and the findings require independent validation. Unique TCR clone counts fell after SBRT (median approximately 9,900 before versus several thousand after; Wilcoxon paired P=0.011).

Two rounds of multiplex PCR on genomic DNA were used to amplify the TCR beta CDR3 region. In the first round of PCR, primers specific to each TRBV and TRBJ gene were used, and the primer sequences are filed in Chinese patent CN105087789A. Universal primers were used in the second round of PCR. The Roche High Pure PCR Template Preparation Kit was used to extract genomic DNA from frozen PBMCs. The libraries underwent paired-end sequencing with 151 bp reads on an Illumina HiSeq 3000. Turning to the authors' computational methods: Raw reads lacking the multiplex PCR primer sequences were removed with CutAdapt. PEAR was used to merge high-quality paired reads into contigs. By aligning each contig to reference sequences, MiXCR assigned the TRB V, D and J gene segments to that contig. To remove sequencing errors, CDR3 sequences were clustered according to base quality and sequence similarity. Diversity was calculated as Shannon entropy divided by the natural log of the number of productive TCR sequences. One minus Shannon entropy divided by the natural log of the number of unique clonotypes was used as the definition of clonality. Using the Youden index from ROC curves, the researchers picked the repertoire-metric cut-offs for progression-free survival, and all analyses were carried out in R 3.5.3. TCRdb trimmed public reads at Q25 via fastp, called clones via MiXCR and kept in-frame beta chains. Every distinct CDR3 protein forms one entry, paired with its most common genes and DNA. Here the V and J calls rest on TCRdb's processing, not on the authors' analysis. The sample data list about 17,000 distinct CDR3 sequences, and around 15% of these were observed just once. In total, the top ten clones hold around 41% of the sample.

All patients had node-negative disease on CT and PET/CT, and none had a history of other malignancies or prior chemotherapy or radiotherapy. Six milliliters of peripheral venous blood were drawn into EDTA tubes at each of two time points. Ficoll-Paque Plus density-gradient centrifugation was used to isolate PBMCs. Immediately after collection, samples were stored at -80 degrees C until analysis. The material sequenced was PBMCs, taken before or after stereotactic body radiation therapy (not recorded which). This receptor was obtained from a donor over 45 with non-small cell lung cancer.

The CDR3 corresponds to CAINYPTGTGEFSSYEQYV. The DNA reads as follows: TGTGCCATTAACTACCCGACCGGGACAGGGGAATTCAGCTCCTACGAGCAGTACGTC. The rearranged segments are TRBV12-3 or TRBV12-4 and TRBJ2-7, with TRBD1 matching 10 junction bases. Trimmed from V: 10 bases; trimmed from J: 0 bases; junction bases lacking a gene match: 21. The CDR3 has 19 amino acids, counting the end cysteine and valine. The entry retains the CDR3 DNA only, 57 bases that are in frame from base 1.